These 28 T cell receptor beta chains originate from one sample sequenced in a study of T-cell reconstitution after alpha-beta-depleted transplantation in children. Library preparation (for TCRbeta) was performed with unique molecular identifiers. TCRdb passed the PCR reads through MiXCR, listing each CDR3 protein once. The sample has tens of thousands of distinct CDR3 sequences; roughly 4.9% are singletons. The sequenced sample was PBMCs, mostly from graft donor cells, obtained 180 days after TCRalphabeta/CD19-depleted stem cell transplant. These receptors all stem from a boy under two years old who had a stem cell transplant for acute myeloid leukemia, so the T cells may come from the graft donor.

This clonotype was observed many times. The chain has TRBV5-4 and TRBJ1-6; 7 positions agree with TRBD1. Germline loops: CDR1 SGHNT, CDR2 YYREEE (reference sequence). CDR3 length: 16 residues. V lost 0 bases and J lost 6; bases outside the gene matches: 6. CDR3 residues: CASSLALTGINSPLHF. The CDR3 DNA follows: TGTGCCAGCAGCTTGGCCCTGACAGGGATTAATTCACCCCTCCACTTT. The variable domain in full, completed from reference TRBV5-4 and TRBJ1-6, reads ETGVTQSPTHLIKTRGQQVTLRCSSQSGHNTVSWYQQALGQGPQFIFQYYREEENGRGNFPPRFSGLQFPNYSSELNVNALELDDSALYLCASSLALTGINSPLHFGNGTRLTVT.

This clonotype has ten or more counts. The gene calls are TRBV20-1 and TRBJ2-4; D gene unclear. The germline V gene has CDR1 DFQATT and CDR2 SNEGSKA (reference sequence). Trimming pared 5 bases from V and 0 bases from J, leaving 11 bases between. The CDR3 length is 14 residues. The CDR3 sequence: CSAWEQVAKNIQYF. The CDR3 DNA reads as TGCAGTGCTTGGGAACAAGTAGCCAAAAACATTCAGTACTTC.

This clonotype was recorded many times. DNA of the CDR3: TGTGCCAGCAGCGTCACGAGCTCCTATAATTCACCCCTCCACTTT. This gives the protein CASSVTSSYNSPLHF. The V gene is TRBV9, the J gene TRBJ1-6, with D unclear. Germline loops: CDR1 SGDLS, CDR2 YYNGEE. The length of the CDR3 is 15 residues. Trimming pared 2 bases from V and 0 bases from J, leaving 6 bases between.

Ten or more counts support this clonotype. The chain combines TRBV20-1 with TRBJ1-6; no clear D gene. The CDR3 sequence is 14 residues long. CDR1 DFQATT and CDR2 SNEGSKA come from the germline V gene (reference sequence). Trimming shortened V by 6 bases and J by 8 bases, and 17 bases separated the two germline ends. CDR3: CSANSHLKHSPLHF. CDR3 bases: TGCAGTGCCAACAGTCACCTTAAGCATTCACCCCTCCACTTT.

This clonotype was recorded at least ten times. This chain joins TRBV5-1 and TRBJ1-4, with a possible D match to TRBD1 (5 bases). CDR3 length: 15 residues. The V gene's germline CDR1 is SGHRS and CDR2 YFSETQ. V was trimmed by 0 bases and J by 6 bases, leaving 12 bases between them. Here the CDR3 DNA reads TGCGCCAGCAGCTTGGATCAGGGCCGGTATGAAAAACTGTTTTTT. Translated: CASSLDQGRYEKLFF. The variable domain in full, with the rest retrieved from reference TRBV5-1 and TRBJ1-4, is KAGVTQTPRYLIKTRGQQVTLSCSPISGHRSVSWYQQTPGQGLQFLFEYFSETQRNKGNFPGRFSGRQFSNSRSEMNVSTLELGDSALYLCASSLDQGRYEKLFFGSGTQLSVL.

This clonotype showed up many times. The CDR3 DNA reads TGTGCCAGCAGCCTAACTAGCGGCTCCTACGAGCAGTACTTC. Its translation is CASSLTSGSYEQYF. The gene calls are TRBV7-8 and TRBJ2-7, with TRBD2 matching over 8 bases. Looked up from germline, CDR1 is SGHVS and CDR2 is FQNEAQ. The CDR3 loop spans 14 amino acids. Germline trimming cut 5 bases from V and 0 bases from J; bases unmatched to any gene: 3.

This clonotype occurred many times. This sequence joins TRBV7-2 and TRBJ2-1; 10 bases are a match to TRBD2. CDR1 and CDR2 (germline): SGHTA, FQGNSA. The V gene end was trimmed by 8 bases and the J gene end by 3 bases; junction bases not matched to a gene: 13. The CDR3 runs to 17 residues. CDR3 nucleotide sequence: TGTGCCAGCCATGGGAGGAGCGGGGGGGATATCTACAATGAGCAGTTCTTC. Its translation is CASHGRSGGDIYNEQFF.

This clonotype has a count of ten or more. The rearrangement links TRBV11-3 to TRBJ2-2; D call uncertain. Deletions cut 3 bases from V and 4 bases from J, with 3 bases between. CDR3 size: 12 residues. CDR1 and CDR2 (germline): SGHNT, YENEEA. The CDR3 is CASSFFTGELFF. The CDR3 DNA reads TGTGCCAGCAGCTTCTTCACCGGGGAGCTGTTTTTT.

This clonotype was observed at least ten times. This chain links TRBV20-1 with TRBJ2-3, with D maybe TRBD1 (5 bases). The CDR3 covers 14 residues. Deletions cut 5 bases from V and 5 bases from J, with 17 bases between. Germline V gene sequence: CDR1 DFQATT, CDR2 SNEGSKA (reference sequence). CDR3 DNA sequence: TGCAGTGCTGTTGTAAGAAACCAGGGAGATACGCAGTATTTT. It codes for CSAVVRNQGDTQYF.

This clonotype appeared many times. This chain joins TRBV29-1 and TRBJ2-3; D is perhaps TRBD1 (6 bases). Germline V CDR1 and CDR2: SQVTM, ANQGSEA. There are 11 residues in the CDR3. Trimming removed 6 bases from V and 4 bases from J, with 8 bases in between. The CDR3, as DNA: TGCAGCGTGGACAGCGCAGATACGCAGTATTTT. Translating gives CSVDSADTQYF.

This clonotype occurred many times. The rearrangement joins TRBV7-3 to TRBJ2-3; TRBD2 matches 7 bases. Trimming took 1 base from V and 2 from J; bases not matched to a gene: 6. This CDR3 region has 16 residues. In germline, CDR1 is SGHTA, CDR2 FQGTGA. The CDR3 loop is CASSLNPGGATDTQYF. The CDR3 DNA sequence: TGTGCCAGCAGCTTAAATCCGGGAGGCGCCACAGATACGCAGTATTTT.

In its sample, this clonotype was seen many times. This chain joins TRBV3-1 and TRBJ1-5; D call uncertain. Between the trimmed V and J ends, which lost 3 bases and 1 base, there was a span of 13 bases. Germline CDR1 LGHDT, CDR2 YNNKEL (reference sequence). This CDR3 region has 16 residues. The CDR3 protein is CASSHYVGRSNQPQHF. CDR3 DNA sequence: TGTGCCAGCAGCCACTATGTGGGAAGAAGCAATCAGCCCCAGCATTTT.

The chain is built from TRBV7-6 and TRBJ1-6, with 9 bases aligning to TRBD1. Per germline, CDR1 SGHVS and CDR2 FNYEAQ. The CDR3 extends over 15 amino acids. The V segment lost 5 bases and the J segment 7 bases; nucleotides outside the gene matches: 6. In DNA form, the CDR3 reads TGTGCCAGCAGCCGTTCGACAGGGGGAAATTCACCCCTCCACTTT. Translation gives CASSRSTGGNSPLHF.

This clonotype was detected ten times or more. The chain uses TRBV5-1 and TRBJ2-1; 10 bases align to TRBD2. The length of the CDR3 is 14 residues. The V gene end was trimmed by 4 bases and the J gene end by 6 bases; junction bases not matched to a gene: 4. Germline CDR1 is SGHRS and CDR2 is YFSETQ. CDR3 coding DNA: TGCGCCAGCAGCCCCTTAGCGGGGGGCAATGAGCAGTTCTTC. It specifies CASSPLAGGNEQFF.

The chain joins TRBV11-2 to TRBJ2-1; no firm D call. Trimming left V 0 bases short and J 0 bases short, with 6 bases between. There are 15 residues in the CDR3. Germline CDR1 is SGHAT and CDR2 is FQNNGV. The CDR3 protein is CASSLDQHSYNEQFF. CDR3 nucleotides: TGTGCCAGCAGCTTAGACCAGCACTCCTACAATGAGCAGTTCTTC. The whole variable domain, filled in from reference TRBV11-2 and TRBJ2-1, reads EAGVAQSPRYKIIEKRQSVAFWCNPISGHATLYWYQQILGQGPKLLIQFQNNGVVDDSQLPKDRFSAERLKGVDSTLKIQPAKLEDSAVYLCASSLDQHSYNEQFFGPGTRLTVL.

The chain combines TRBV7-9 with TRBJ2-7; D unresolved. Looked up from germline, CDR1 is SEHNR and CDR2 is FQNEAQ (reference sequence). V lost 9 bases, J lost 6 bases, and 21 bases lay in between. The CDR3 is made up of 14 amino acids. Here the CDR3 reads CARSPGPPCGEQYV. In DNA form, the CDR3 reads TGTGCCAGGAGCCCTGGGCCCCCCTGCGGCGAGCAGTACGTC.

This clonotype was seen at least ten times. The CDR3 sequence: CASMALNYGYTF. DNA for the CDR3: TGTGCCAGCATGGCTCTTAACTATGGCTACACCTTC. V gene TRBV12-3 or TRBV12-4 combines with J gene TRBJ1-2, with D uncertain. Trimming took off 7 bases at V and 1 base at J, with 7 bases between the two ends. This CDR3 spans 12 amino acids.

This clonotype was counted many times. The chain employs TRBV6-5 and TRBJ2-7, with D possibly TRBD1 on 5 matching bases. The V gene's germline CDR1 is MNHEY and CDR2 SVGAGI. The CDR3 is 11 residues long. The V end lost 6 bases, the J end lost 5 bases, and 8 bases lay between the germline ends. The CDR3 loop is CASSRAHEQYF. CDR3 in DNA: TGTGCCAGCAGCAGGGCGCACGAGCAGTACTTC.

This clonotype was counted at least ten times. CDR3 sequence (DNA): TGTGCCGGGGGCGGGGGGTGGCAGCCCCAGCATTTT. Its protein product is CAGGGGWQPQHF. V is TRBV28 and J is TRBJ1-5; possibly TRBD1 for D (6 bases). The length of the CDR3 is 12 residues. Trimming took off 11 bases at V and 7 bases at J, with 15 bases between the two ends. Germline-derived CDR1 and CDR2 are MDHEN and SYDVKM. Combining the CDR3 with reference TRBV28 and TRBJ1-5 gives the whole variable domain DVKVTQSSRYLVKRTGEKVFLECVQDMDHENMFWYRQDPGLGLRLIYFSYDVKMKEKGDIPEGYSVSREKKERFSLILESASTNQTSMYLCAGGGGWQPQHFGDGTRLSIL.

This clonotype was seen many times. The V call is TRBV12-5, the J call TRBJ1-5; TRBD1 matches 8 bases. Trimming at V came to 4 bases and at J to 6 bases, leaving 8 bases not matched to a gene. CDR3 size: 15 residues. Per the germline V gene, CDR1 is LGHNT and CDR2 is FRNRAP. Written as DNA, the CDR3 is TGTGCTAGTGGTTCCCAGGGGGCTAAGGGTCAGCCCCAGCATTTT. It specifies CASGSQGAKGQPQHF.

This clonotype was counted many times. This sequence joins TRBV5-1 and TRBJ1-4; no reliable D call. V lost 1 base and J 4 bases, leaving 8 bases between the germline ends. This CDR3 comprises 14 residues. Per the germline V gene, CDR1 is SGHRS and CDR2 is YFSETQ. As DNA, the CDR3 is TGCGCCAGCAGCTTGCCAGCGAGTAATGAAAAACTGTTTTTT. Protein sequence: CASSLPASNEKLFF.

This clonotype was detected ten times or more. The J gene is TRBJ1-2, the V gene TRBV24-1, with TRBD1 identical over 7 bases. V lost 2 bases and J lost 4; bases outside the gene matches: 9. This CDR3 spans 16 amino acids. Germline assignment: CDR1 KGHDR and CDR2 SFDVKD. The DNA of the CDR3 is TGTGCCACCAGTGATTCGGCCAGGGGGTTGGGCTATGGCTACACCTTC. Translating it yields CATSDSARGLGYGYTF.

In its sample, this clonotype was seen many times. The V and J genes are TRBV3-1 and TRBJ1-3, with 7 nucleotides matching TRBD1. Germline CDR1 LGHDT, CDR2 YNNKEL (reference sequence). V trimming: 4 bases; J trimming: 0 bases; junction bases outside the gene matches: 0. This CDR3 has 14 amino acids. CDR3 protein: CASSRDSSGNTIYF. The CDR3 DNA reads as TGTGCCAGCAGCCGGGACAGCTCTGGAAACACCATATATTTT.

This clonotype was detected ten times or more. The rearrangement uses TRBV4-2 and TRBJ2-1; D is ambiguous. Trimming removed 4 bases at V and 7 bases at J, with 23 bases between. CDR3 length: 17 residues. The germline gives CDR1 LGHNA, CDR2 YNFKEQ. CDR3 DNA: TGTGCCAGCAGCCTCAACCGACCCACCCCTTACGGTAATGAGCAGTTCTTC. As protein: CASSLNRPTPYGNEQFF.

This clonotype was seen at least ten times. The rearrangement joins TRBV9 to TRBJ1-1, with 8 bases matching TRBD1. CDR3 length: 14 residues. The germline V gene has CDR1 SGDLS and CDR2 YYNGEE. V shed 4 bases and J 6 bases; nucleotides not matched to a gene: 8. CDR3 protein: CASSPQGGVAEAFF. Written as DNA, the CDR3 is TGTGCCAGCAGCCCACAGGGGGGAGTCGCTGAAGCTTTCTTT.

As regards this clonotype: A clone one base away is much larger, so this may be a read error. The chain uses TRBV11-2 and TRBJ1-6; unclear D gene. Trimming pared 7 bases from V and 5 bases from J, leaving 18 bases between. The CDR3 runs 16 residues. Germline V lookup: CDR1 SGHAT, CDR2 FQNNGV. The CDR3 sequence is CASTGGGPPHNSPLHF. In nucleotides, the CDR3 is TGTGCCAGCACCGGAGGTGGGCCACCCCATAATTCACCCCTCCACTTT.

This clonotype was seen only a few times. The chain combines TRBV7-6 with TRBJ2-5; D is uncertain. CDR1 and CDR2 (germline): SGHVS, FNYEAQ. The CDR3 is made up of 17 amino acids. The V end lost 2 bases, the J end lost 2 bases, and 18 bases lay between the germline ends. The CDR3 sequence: CASSLSPRGPHQETQYF. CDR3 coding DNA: TGTGCCAGCAGCTTATCCCCCCGAGGACCCCATCAAGAGACCCAGTACTTC.

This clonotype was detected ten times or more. The CDR3 protein is CASRLAGTNYGYTF. CDR3 bases: TGTGCCAGCAGACTGGCAGGGACTAACTATGGCTACACCTTC. The V gene is TRBV12-3 or TRBV12-4, the J gene TRBJ1-2; D may be TRBD1 (5 bases). Trimming took 6 bases from V and 0 from J, leaving 11 bases between them. CDR3 length: 14 residues.